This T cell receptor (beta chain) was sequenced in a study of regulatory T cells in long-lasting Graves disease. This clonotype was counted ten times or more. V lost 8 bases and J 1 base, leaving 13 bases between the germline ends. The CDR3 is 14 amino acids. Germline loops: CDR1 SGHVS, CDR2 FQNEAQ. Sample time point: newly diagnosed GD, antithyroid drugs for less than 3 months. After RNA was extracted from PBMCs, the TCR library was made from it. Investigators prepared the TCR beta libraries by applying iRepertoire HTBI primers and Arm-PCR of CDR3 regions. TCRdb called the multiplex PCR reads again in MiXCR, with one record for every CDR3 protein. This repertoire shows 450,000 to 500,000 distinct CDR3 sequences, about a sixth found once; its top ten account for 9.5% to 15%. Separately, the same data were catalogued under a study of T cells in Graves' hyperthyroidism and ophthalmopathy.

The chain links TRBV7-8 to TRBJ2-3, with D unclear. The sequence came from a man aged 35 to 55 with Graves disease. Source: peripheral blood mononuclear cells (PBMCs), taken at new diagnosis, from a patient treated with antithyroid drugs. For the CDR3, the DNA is TGTGCCAGCTCTCAAAGGGCTGGCACAGATACGCAGTATTTT. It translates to CASSQRAGTDTQYF.